Sequencing of this T cell receptor (beta chain) was carried out in a study of T cell repertoires in cytomegalovirus infection. Across the whole study: Recently identified HLA-C-restricted CMV epitopes were among the peptides used. In public TCR beta signatures, there were indications of both CMV infection and matching HLA type. Study results and caveats: Cumulative public TCR beta family frequency identified CMV carriers with the relevant HLA.

From the reads, TCRdb called clonotypes with MiXCR, one entry per CDR3 protein. This sample yields approximately 990,000 distinct CDR3 sequences, of which roughly 30% are seen a single time; 11% to 15% belongs to the top ten. A few counts support this clonotype. Its antigen is undetermined. The receptor's source is a human donor in good health (CMV status not recorded). Some clones in this sample may be carry-over from other donors' samples. The sample was cultured CD8+ T cells from PBMCs, taken from culture after CMV antigen stimulation.

Here the CDR3 reads CASSWRGSEQYV. Here the CDR3 DNA reads TGTGCCAGCAGTTGGCGGGGCTCCGAGCAGTACGTC. This chain uses TRBV28 with TRBJ2-7, with D maybe TRBD2 (6 bases). The CDR3 totals 12 residues. Germline CDR1 reads MDHEN; CDR2 reads SYDVKM. With 4 bases removed from V and 6 bases from J, the gap between germline ends came to 10 bases.